A selection of T cell receptor beta chains follows, all from one sample in a study of T cell changes during pregnancy in multiple sclerosis. TCRdb keeps only in-frame clones here, not all; method: immunoSEQ multiplex PCR. The sample lists about 47,000 clones, around 89% occurring once. The sample in question was CD8+ T cells from peripheral blood mononuclear cells, obtained in the second trimester of pregnancy. These receptors all come from a female donor with multiple sclerosis, enrolled in a pregnancy study. The CDR3 runs from the conserved cysteine through the conserved F or W. A D gene is named only where the DNA matches it firmly. A clone size is listed for some rows: how often the clone was seen (once, few, many), or a class if it is expanded.

v_call: TRBV13
j_call: TRBJ2-3
clone_size: NA
d_call: TRBD2
cdr3_nt: TGTGCCAGCAGCTTATCCGGGGGGGTTGATACGCAGTATTTT
cdr3_aa: CASSLSGGVDTQYF

v_call: TRBV11-1
j_call: TRBJ2-3
clone_size: NA
d_call: NA
cdr3_nt: TGTGCCAGCAGCGGCGACAGGCTCCCCACAGATACGCAGTATTTT
cdr3_aa: CASSGDRLPTDTQYF

v_call: TRBV7-9
j_call: TRBJ1-1
clone_size: NA
d_call: NA
cdr3_nt: TGTGCCAGCGGCCTCCCGGGGTACACTGAAGCTTTCTTT
cdr3_aa: CASGLPGYTEAFF

v_call: TRBV9
j_call: TRBJ2-5
clone_size: NA
d_call: NA
cdr3_nt: TGTGCCAGCAGCGTAGTCAGCGGAGGGATCCAAGAGACCCAGTACTTC
cdr3_aa: CASSVVSGGIQETQYF

v_call: TRBV10-3
j_call: TRBJ2-1
clone_size: NA
d_call: TRBD2
cdr3_nt: TGTGCCATCGGAGCGGGGAGCTCCTACAATGAGCAGTTCTTC
cdr3_aa: CAIGAGSSYNEQFF

v_call: TRBV27
j_call: TRBJ2-7
clone_size: NA
d_call: NA
cdr3_nt: TGTGCCAGCAGTTTATCGGCGACGGGGGGCCCGCACGAGCAGTACTTC
cdr3_aa: CASSLSATGGPHEQYF

v_call: TRBV9
j_call: TRBJ2-2
clone_size: NA
d_call: NA
cdr3_nt: TGTGCCAGCAGCGTAGGGGGAGGACCAACCGGGGAGCTGTTTTTT
cdr3_aa: CASSVGGGPTGELFF

v_call: TRBV7-3
j_call: TRBJ2-5
clone_size: NA
d_call: NA
cdr3_nt: TGTGCCAGCAGCCCAGGGGTTCTTGAGACCCAGTACTTC
cdr3_aa: CASSPGVLETQYF

v_call: TRBV6-5
j_call: TRBJ1-1
clone_size: NA
d_call: TRBD1
cdr3_nt: TGTGCCAGCAGTTACTCGACAGGGGAGATAGGTCAAGAAGCTTTCTTT
cdr3_aa: CASSYSTGEIGQEAFF

v_call: TRBV27
j_call: TRBJ2-2
clone_size: NA
d_call: TRBD1
cdr3_nt: TGTGCCAGCAGTGGGCAGGGGGCCACCGGGGAGCTGTTTTTT
cdr3_aa: CASSGQGATGELFF

v_call: TRBV25-1
j_call: TRBJ1-2
clone_size: NA
d_call: NA
cdr3_nt: TGTGCCAGCAGTGACGGGAGTAACTATGGCTACACCTTC
cdr3_aa: CASSDGSNYGYTF

v_call: TRBV5-1
j_call: TRBJ1-2
clone_size: once
d_call: TRBD1
cdr3_nt: TGCGCCAGCAGCAATCTGGGACAGGGGGACGGTGGCTACACCTTC
cdr3_aa: CASSNLGQGDGGYTF

v_call: TRBV14
j_call: TRBJ2-3
clone_size: NA
d_call: NA
cdr3_nt: TGTGCCAGCAGCCAAATCCACACAGATACGCAGTATTTT
cdr3_aa: CASSQIHTDTQYF

v_call: TRBV27
j_call: TRBJ1-6
clone_size: NA
d_call: NA
cdr3_nt: TGTGCCAGCAGTTTATCGAATGCGGGGCGCAGATATAATTCACCCCTCCACTTT
cdr3_aa: CASSLSNAGRRYNSPLHF

v_call: TRBV7-9
j_call: TRBJ1-1
clone_size: NA
d_call: NA
cdr3_nt: TGTGCCAGCAGCTTAGCCGGGGGAGGCGGCACTGAAGCTTTCTTT
cdr3_aa: CASSLAGGGGTEAFF

v_call: TRBV15
j_call: TRBJ2-1
clone_size: NA
d_call: NA
cdr3_nt: TGTGCCACCAGCAGGGCCGGGACACTCAAAACCTCCTACAATGAGCAGTTCTTC
cdr3_aa: CATSRAGTLKTSYNEQFF

v_call: TRBV2
j_call: TRBJ2-3
clone_size: NA
d_call: TRBD1
cdr3_nt: TGTGCCAGTGTGACAGGGGCATCCACAGATACGCAGTATTTT
cdr3_aa: CASVTGASTDTQYF

v_call: TRBV6-4
j_call: TRBJ2-1
clone_size: NA
d_call: NA
cdr3_nt: TGTGCCAGCAGTGGTGGCAATCCAGACAATGAGCAGTTCTTC
cdr3_aa: CASSGGNPDNEQFF

v_call: TRBV18
j_call: TRBJ1-2
clone_size: NA
d_call: NA
cdr3_nt: TGTGCCAGCTCACTTACCACGGACAGTCTCTATGGCTACACCTTC
cdr3_aa: CASSLTTDSLYGYTF

v_call: TRBV7-9
j_call: TRBJ2-1
clone_size: NA
d_call: NA
cdr3_nt: TGTGCCAGCAGCTTAGCGGGGCAGGGCTACAATGAGCAGTTCTTC
cdr3_aa: CASSLAGQGYNEQFF

v_call: TRBV2
j_call: TRBJ1-2
clone_size: once
d_call: NA
cdr3_nt: TGTGCCAGCGCTGAGAGAGCTTCTAGCTATGGCTACACCTTC
cdr3_aa: CASAERASSYGYTF

v_call: TRBV6-4
j_call: TRBJ2-3
clone_size: NA
d_call: NA
cdr3_nt: TGTGCCAGCAGTGACGGCAGCACAGATACGCAGTATTTT
cdr3_aa: CASSDGSTDTQYF

v_call: TRBV19
j_call: TRBJ2-1
clone_size: NA
d_call: NA
cdr3_nt: TGTGCCAGTAGTATTGCAGGGGCCCTTAATGAGCAGTTCTTC
cdr3_aa: CASSIAGALNEQFF

v_call: TRBV7-9
j_call: TRBJ1-1
clone_size: few
d_call: TRBD1
cdr3_nt: TGTGCCAGCAGCTTAGGACAGGGATCTCTTCTTGAAGCTTTCTTT
cdr3_aa: CASSLGQGSLLEAFF

v_call: TRBV9
j_call: TRBJ1-1
clone_size: once
d_call: NA
cdr3_nt: TGTGCCAGCAGCCTCGACAGGAACACTGAAGCTTTCTTT
cdr3_aa: CASSLDRNTEAFF

v_call: TRBV5-1
j_call: TRBJ2-7
clone_size: NA
d_call: TRBD1
cdr3_nt: TGCGCCAGCAGCTTGGAACAGTATACAGGGGGCGCCCACGAGCAGTACTTC
cdr3_aa: CASSLEQYTGGAHEQYF

v_call: TRBV28
j_call: TRBJ2-1
clone_size: NA
d_call: NA
cdr3_nt: TGTGCCAGCTCCTCCTTTCTAAATGAGCAGTTCTTC
cdr3_aa: CASSSFLNEQFF

v_call: TRBV5-1
j_call: TRBJ1-1
clone_size: NA
d_call: NA
cdr3_nt: TGCGCCAGCAGCTTTAATACAGGCGAAGCTTTCTTT
cdr3_aa: CASSFNTGEAFF

v_call: TRBV13
j_call: TRBJ1-1
clone_size: few
d_call: NA
cdr3_nt: TGTGCCAGCAGCCCCAGAGGCACTGAAGCTTTCTTT
cdr3_aa: CASSPRGTEAFF

v_call: TRBV19
j_call: TRBJ2-7
clone_size: NA
d_call: NA
cdr3_nt: TGTGCCAGTAGTACAGGGCTTTCGAGCTACGAGCAGTACTTC
cdr3_aa: CASSTGLSSYEQYF

v_call: TRBV7-9
j_call: TRBJ2-1
clone_size: once
d_call: TRBD1
cdr3_nt: TGTGCCAGCAGCTCAGGGGGCCGGGGACAAAACTACAATGAGCAGTTCTTC
cdr3_aa: CASSSGGRGQNYNEQFF

v_call: TRBV10-2
j_call: TRBJ1-3
clone_size: NA
d_call: NA
cdr3_nt: TGCGCCAGCAGTGAGCTGGGGCCTACTGGAAACACCATATATTTT
cdr3_aa: CASSELGPTGNTIYF

v_call: TRBV5-1
j_call: TRBJ1-1
clone_size: NA
d_call: TRBD1
cdr3_nt: TGCGCCAGCAGCTTGGATCAGGGGGTGAACACTGAAGCTTTCTTT
cdr3_aa: CASSLDQGVNTEAFF

v_call: TRBV2
j_call: TRBJ1-1
clone_size: NA
d_call: NA
cdr3_nt: TGTGCCGGTCGGGCCTCCGGGGGCACTGAAGCTTTCTTT
cdr3_aa: CAGRASGGTEAFF

v_call: TRBV27
j_call: TRBJ2-3
clone_size: NA
d_call: NA
cdr3_nt: TGTGCCAGCAGTTTGTCGATAGCTGATACGCAGTATTTT
cdr3_aa: CASSLSIADTQYF

v_call: TRBV2
j_call: TRBJ1-2
clone_size: NA
d_call: NA
cdr3_nt: TGTGCCACAGATAGGGCAGGGCCTAACTATGGCTACACCTTC
cdr3_aa: CATDRAGPNYGYTF

v_call: TRBV9
j_call: TRBJ2-7
clone_size: NA
d_call: TRBD1
cdr3_nt: TGTGCCAGCAGCGCCCGGGACAGCCCCTACGAGCAGTACTTC
cdr3_aa: CASSARDSPYEQYF

v_call: TRBV7-6
j_call: TRBJ2-1
clone_size: NA
d_call: TRBD2
cdr3_nt: TGTGCCAGCAGCCGGACTAGCGGGAACAATGAGCAGTTCTTC
cdr3_aa: CASSRTSGNNEQFF

v_call: TRBV9
j_call: TRBJ2-7
clone_size: NA
d_call: NA
cdr3_nt: TGTGCCAGCAGCCCTGGAGGGACGGGGGAGCAGTACTTC
cdr3_aa: CASSPGGTGEQYF

v_call: TRBV19
j_call: TRBJ1-1
clone_size: few
d_call: NA
cdr3_nt: TGTGCCAGTAGTGGAGACCCTGAAGCTTTCTTT
cdr3_aa: CASSGDPEAFF

v_call: TRBV4-2
j_call: TRBJ2-2
clone_size: NA
d_call: TRBD2
cdr3_nt: TGTGCCAGCAGCCAAAAGGTCGGCACTAGCGGGGGGGCCGGGGAGCTGTTTTTT
cdr3_aa: CASSQKVGTSGGAGELFF

v_call: TRBV4-1
j_call: TRBJ1-6
clone_size: NA
d_call: NA
cdr3_nt: TGCGCCAGCAGCCAAGGTACAGACAATAATTCACCCCTCCACTTT
cdr3_aa: CASSQGTDNNSPLHF

v_call: TRBV7-9
j_call: TRBJ2-5
clone_size: NA
d_call: TRBD2
cdr3_nt: TGTGCCAGCAGCTTAGTTACGGGAGGGGAGACCCAGTACTTC
cdr3_aa: CASSLVTGGETQYF

v_call: TRBV6-1
j_call: TRBJ2-5
clone_size: NA
d_call: TRBD2
cdr3_nt: TGTGCCAGCAGTGAAAATGCAGCGGGGGGCCTCCAAGAGACCCAGTACTTC
cdr3_aa: CASSENAAGGLQETQYF

v_call: TRBV19
j_call: TRBJ1-1
clone_size: NA
d_call: TRBD1
cdr3_nt: TGTGCCAGTAGTCCAGGGGGCAGGGTGAACACTGAAGCTTTCTTT
cdr3_aa: CASSPGGRVNTEAFF

v_call: TRBV29-1
j_call: TRBJ1-1
clone_size: NA
d_call: NA
cdr3_nt: TGCAGCGTTGAAGGGGTAAGCGACACTGAAGCTTTCTTT
cdr3_aa: CSVEGVSDTEAFF

v_call: TRBV27
j_call: TRBJ1-1
clone_size: NA
d_call: NA
cdr3_nt: TGTGCCAGCAGTTTTTCGGGCAGGGAGAACACTGAAGCTTTCTTT
cdr3_aa: CASSFSGRENTEAFF

v_call: TRBV19
j_call: TRBJ1-1
clone_size: NA
d_call: TRBD1
cdr3_nt: TGTGCCAGTAGGGGGACAGGTGAAGCTTTCTTT
cdr3_aa: CASRGTGEAFF

v_call: TRBV19
j_call: TRBJ1-5
clone_size: few
d_call: NA
cdr3_nt: TGTGCCAGTAGCCAGGAAAACCCAGAGTTCCAGCCCCAGCATTTT
cdr3_aa: CASSQENPEFQPQHF

v_call: TRBV5-1
j_call: TRBJ2-1
clone_size: NA
d_call: NA
cdr3_nt: TGCGCCAGCAGCCTTCTCTCTGAGCAGTTCTTC
cdr3_aa: CASSLLSEQFF

v_call: TRBV6-1
j_call: TRBJ2-1
clone_size: NA
d_call: TRBD2
cdr3_nt: TGTGCCAGCAGCTACGGGACTAGCGGCATCGAGCAGTTCTTC
cdr3_aa: CASSYGTSGIEQFF

v_call: TRBV27
j_call: TRBJ1-1
clone_size: NA
d_call: NA
cdr3_nt: TGTGCCAGCAGTGTCGGGACATTCGCTGAAGCTTTCTTT
cdr3_aa: CASSVGTFAEAFF

v_call: TRBV27
j_call: TRBJ1-2
clone_size: NA
d_call: TRBD1
cdr3_nt: TGTGCCAGCAGTCCGAGGGACAGGGGACGGGGCTATGGCTACACCTTC
cdr3_aa: CASSPRDRGRGYGYTF

v_call: TRBV6-1
j_call: TRBJ2-1
clone_size: few
d_call: NA
cdr3_nt: TGTGCCAGCAGTGAAGACGGGGAGCCCTACAATGAGCAGTTCTTC
cdr3_aa: CASSEDGEPYNEQFF